These 7 T cell receptor beta chains originate from one sample sequenced in a study of siplizumab effects on memory and regulatory T cells. Using immunoSEQ multiplex PCR, the repertoire was profiled, and TCRdb retains in-frame clones only, with some absent. The table has 55,000 to 80,000 clones, roughly 85% seen once. Sample: memory CD4+ T cells sorted from blood. These receptors were collected from a human donor in good health.

The chain links TRBV9 to TRBJ2-7; 12 nucleotides match TRBD1. V shed 3 bases, J shed 4 bases, and the junction held 11 bases outside the gene matches. Germline V gene data show CDR1 as SGDLS and CDR2 as YYNGEE. The CDR3 covers 17 residues. This CDR3 reads CASSGSVGQGAQYEQYF. CDR3 sequence (DNA): TGTGCCAGCAGCGGATCTGTGGGACAGGGGGCACAGTACGAGCAGTACTTC.

The chain is built from TRBV19 and TRBJ2-7; 14 bases are a match to TRBD2. This CDR3 comprises 15 residues. V was clipped by 3 bases and J by 4 bases; unmatched bases: 2. Germline CDR1 and CDR2: LNHDA and SQIVND (reference sequence). The CDR3 loop reads CASSMGLAGAYEQYF. The CDR3 DNA is TGTGCCAGTAGTATGGGACTAGCGGGGGCATACGAGCAGTACTTC.

In its sample, this clone was seen once. A read error may produce the germline difference seen at one junction end. The chain couples TRBV7-2 to TRBJ2-3; possible D gene TRBD1, 6 bases. The germline V gene has CDR1 SGHTA and CDR2 FQGNSA. The CDR3 consists of 14 residues. CDR3 DNA: TGTGCCGGCAGCGCACTAGGGGGAGCTGATACGCAGTATTTT. Protein product: CAGSALGGADTQYF.

This chain connects TRBV5-1 to TRBJ2-6; D could derive from TRBD1 or TRBD2 (5 bases each). Germline V gene data show CDR1 as SGHRS and CDR2 as YFSETQ. The V gene lost 4 bases and the J gene lost 2 bases, with 10 bases spanning the gap. The CDR3 has 15 residues. CDR3 amino acids: CASSDGTPGANVLTF. In DNA form, the CDR3 reads TGCGCCAGCAGCGATGGGACCCCTGGGGCCAACGTCCTGACTTTC.

The chain couples TRBV28 to TRBJ1-1, with a tentative D call TRBD1 (5 bases). The CDR3 consists of 16 residues. Germline V CDR1 and CDR2: MDHEN, SYDVKM. The V end was cut by 2 bases, the J end by 6 bases, with 19 bases between. CDR3 amino acids: CASSLSGWGERAEAFF. The DNA for the CDR3 is TGTGCCAGCAGTTTAAGTGGGTGGGGGGAAAGGGCTGAAGCTTTCTTT.

V and J are TRBV7-2 and TRBJ2-3, with a weak D call TRBD2 (5 bases). The V gene lost 0 bases and the J gene lost 4 bases, with 11 bases spanning the gap. The CDR3 consists of 15 residues. CDR1 and CDR2 from the germline V gene are SGHTA and FQGNSA. In DNA form, the CDR3 reads TGTGCCAGCAGCTTAGCTCGCGGGTTCTCAGATACGCAGTATTTT. Encoded protein: CASSLARGFSDTQYF.

The V and J genes are TRBV11-3 and TRBJ2-2; D tentatively reads TRBD1 or TRBD2 (5 bases each). V lost 5 bases and J lost 4, with 14 bases in between. CDR3 length equals 15 residues. Germline V gives CDR1 SGHNT, CDR2 YENEEA. Written as DNA, the CDR3 is TGTGCCAGCAGCCTGTCGGGGCAGTTCACCGGGGAGCTGTTTTTT. This gives the protein CASSLSGQFTGELFF.